Listed below are T cell receptor beta chains from one sample, sequenced in a study of OX40 agonist ivuxolimab in advanced cancers. This table comes from immunoSEQ multiplex PCR, and its TCRdb copy is limited to in-frame clones, with some not included. The sample has approximately 69,000 clones, roughly 84% seen once. This specimen was CD4+ or CD8+ T cells sorted from blood, taken in a trial of the OX40 agonist ivuxolimab. The receptors shown here come from an adult with an advanced solid tumor such as melanoma, head and neck, liver or kidney cancer. CDR3s include the opening cysteine and the closing phenylalanine or tryptophan. A D gene is named only where the DNA matches it firmly. Clone size is not always given. Where it is, it says once, few, many or a class for expanded clones.

cdr3_length: 14; j_call: TRBJ2-3; d_call: .; clone_size: .; v_call: TRBV7-6; cdr3_nt: TGTGCCAGCAGCTTACTCGGAGAAACAGATACGCAGTATTTT; cdr3_aa: CASSLLGETDTQYF
cdr3_length: 16; j_call: TRBJ2-3; d_call: TRBD2; clone_size: .; v_call: TRBV11-3; cdr3_nt: TGTGCCAGCAGCTTAGTGTCTAGCGGGAGCACAGATACGCAGTATTTT; cdr3_aa: CASSLVSSGSTDTQYF
cdr3_length: 14; j_call: TRBJ1-6; d_call: TRBD1; clone_size: few; v_call: TRBV9; cdr3_nt: TGTGCCAGCAGCGTGGGACAGTATAATTCACCCCTCCACTTT; cdr3_aa: CASSVGQYNSPLHF
cdr3_length: 13; j_call: TRBJ1-1; d_call: .; clone_size: .; v_call: TRBV7-9; cdr3_nt: TGCGCCAGCAGCCCAAGGGAACATGCGGAAGCTTTCTTT; cdr3_aa: CASSPREHAEAFF
cdr3_length: 15; j_call: TRBJ2-7; d_call: TRBD1; clone_size: .; v_call: TRBV5-6; cdr3_nt: TGTGCCAGCAGCGGGACCGGGACAGGGGGCTACGAGCAGTACTTC; cdr3_aa: CASSGTGTGGYEQYF
cdr3_length: 16; j_call: TRBJ2-1; d_call: TRBD1; clone_size: .; v_call: TRBV4-2; cdr3_nt: TGTGCCAGCAGCCAAGACGGGACAGGGATTTACAATGAGCAGTTCTTC; cdr3_aa: CASSQDGTGIYNEQFF
cdr3_length: 14; j_call: TRBJ1-1; d_call: .; clone_size: .; v_call: TRBV4-3; cdr3_nt: TGCGCCAGCAGCCTGGTCGGAATGAACACTGAAGCTTTCTTT; cdr3_aa: CASSLVGMNTEAFF
cdr3_length: 12; j_call: TRBJ2-7; d_call: .; clone_size: once; v_call: TRBV30; cdr3_nt: TGTGCCTGGAGTACTAGTGCCTACGAGCAGTACTTC; cdr3_aa: CAWSTSAYEQYF
cdr3_length: 14; j_call: TRBJ2-7; d_call: TRBD1; clone_size: .; v_call: TRBV6-6; cdr3_nt: TGTGCCAGCAGTTCGGGACAGGGGTACGCCGAGCAGTACTTC; cdr3_aa: CASSSGQGYAEQYF
cdr3_length: 11; j_call: TRBJ1-2; d_call: .; clone_size: .; v_call: TRBV10-3; cdr3_nt: TGTGCCATCAGAGGAACCTATGGCTACACCTTC; cdr3_aa: CAIRGTYGYTF
cdr3_length: 14; j_call: TRBJ2-5; d_call: TRBD2; clone_size: .; v_call: TRBV9; cdr3_nt: TGTGCCAGCAGCGTTTCTAGCGGCCAAGAGACCCAGTACTTC; cdr3_aa: CASSVSSGQETQYF
cdr3_length: 13; j_call: TRBJ1-1; d_call: .; clone_size: .; v_call: TRBV7-9; cdr3_nt: TGTGCCAGCAGCGGGACTTGGGAAACGGAAGCTTTCTTT; cdr3_aa: CASSGTWETEAFF
cdr3_length: 13; j_call: TRBJ2-2; d_call: .; clone_size: .; v_call: TRBV2; cdr3_nt: TGTGCCAGCAATCAGGGAAACACCGGGGAGCTGTTTTTT; cdr3_aa: CASNQGNTGELFF
cdr3_length: 15; j_call: TRBJ1-1; d_call: .; clone_size: .; v_call: TRBV27; cdr3_nt: TGTGCCAGCAGTTTCACGGGGACGGCGAACACTGAAGCTTTCTTT; cdr3_aa: CASSFTGTANTEAFF
cdr3_length: 15; j_call: TRBJ2-1; d_call: TRBD2; clone_size: .; v_call: TRBV7-9; cdr3_nt: TGTGCCAGCAGCTTAGTTGCGGGGGACTACAATGAGCAGTTCTTC; cdr3_aa: CASSLVAGDYNEQFF
cdr3_length: 13; j_call: TRBJ2-3; d_call: .; clone_size: .; v_call: TRBV5-1; cdr3_nt: TGCGCCAGCAGCGGGACGGTCGGAGATACGCAGTATTTT; cdr3_aa: CASSGTVGDTQYF
cdr3_length: 16; j_call: TRBJ2-1; d_call: .; clone_size: once; v_call: TRBV5-5; cdr3_nt: TGTGCCAGCAGCTTGGAGTGGACAGCGGACTACAATGAGCAGTTCTTC; cdr3_aa: CASSLEWTADYNEQFF
cdr3_length: 15; j_call: TRBJ1-4; d_call: .; clone_size: .; v_call: TRBV2; cdr3_nt: TGTGCCAGCAGTGAATCGGGACGGAGTAATGAAAAACTGTTTTTT; cdr3_aa: CASSESGRSNEKLFF
cdr3_length: 14; j_call: TRBJ2-7; d_call: .; clone_size: .; v_call: TRBV7-2; cdr3_nt: TGTGCCAGCAGCCTGGGGGCAGGGAACTACGAGCAGTACTTC; cdr3_aa: CASSLGAGNYEQYF
cdr3_length: 14; j_call: TRBJ1-6; d_call: .; clone_size: .; v_call: TRBV7-6; cdr3_nt: TGTGCCAGCAGCTTAGCTGGGACATACTCACCCCTCCACTTT; cdr3_aa: CASSLAGTYSPLHF
cdr3_length: 14; j_call: TRBJ1-2; d_call: .; clone_size: .; v_call: TRBV28; cdr3_nt: TGTGCCAGCAGTTTAGGGGCAGGGCTCTATGGCTACACCTTC; cdr3_aa: CASSLGAGLYGYTF
cdr3_length: 13; j_call: TRBJ2-7; d_call: TRBD1; clone_size: .; v_call: TRBV7-9; cdr3_nt: TGTGCCAGCAGCCCGGACAGGGGTTACGAGCAGTACTTC; cdr3_aa: CASSPDRGYEQYF
cdr3_length: 13; j_call: TRBJ2-3; d_call: .; clone_size: .; v_call: TRBV6-5; cdr3_nt: TGTGCCAGCAGTTACTCGATCGGAGATACGCAGTATTTT; cdr3_aa: CASSYSIGDTQYF
cdr3_length: 17; j_call: TRBJ2-1; d_call: TRBD1; clone_size: .; v_call: TRBV7-2; cdr3_nt: TGTGCCAGCAGCCCCCCGGGACAGCGAAGCTCCTACAATGAGCAGTTCTTC; cdr3_aa: CASSPPGQRSSYNEQFF
cdr3_length: 18; j_call: TRBJ1-1; d_call: TRBD1; clone_size: .; v_call: TRBV18; cdr3_nt: TGTGCCAGCTCACCACCCTGGGGACAGGGGGCGCTGACCACTGAAGCTTTCTTT; cdr3_aa: CASSPPWGQGALTTEAFF
cdr3_length: 16; j_call: TRBJ2-5; d_call: .; clone_size: .; v_call: TRBV5-8; cdr3_nt: TGTGCCAGCAGCTTTAACAGAGGGGCCCCCCAAGAGACCCAGTACTTC; cdr3_aa: CASSFNRGAPQETQYF
cdr3_length: 16; j_call: TRBJ2-1; d_call: .; clone_size: .; v_call: TRBV6-5; cdr3_nt: TGTGCCAGCAGTTACCGTTCCACAGGGAGAATCAATGAGCAGTTCTTC; cdr3_aa: CASSYRSTGRINEQFF
cdr3_length: 11; j_call: TRBJ1-3; d_call: .; clone_size: .; v_call: TRBV19; cdr3_nt: TGTGCCAGTATTTGGAAGGGAGCCATATATTTT; cdr3_aa: CASIWKGAIYF
cdr3_length: 13; j_call: TRBJ2-7; d_call: TRBD1; clone_size: .; v_call: TRBV30; cdr3_nt: TGTGCCTGGAACCGGGACAGTGGCAACGAGCAGTACTTC; cdr3_aa: CAWNRDSGNEQYF
cdr3_length: 16; j_call: TRBJ1-5; d_call: .; clone_size: .; v_call: TRBV19; cdr3_nt: TGTGCCAGTAGTATGCCGGGAGGGGCAGGCAATCAGCCCCAGCATTTT; cdr3_aa: CASSMPGGAGNQPQHF
cdr3_length: 13; j_call: TRBJ1-5; d_call: TRBD1; clone_size: .; v_call: TRBV5-8; cdr3_nt: TGTGCCAGCAGCTACAGGGGGCAAGAGCCCCAGCATTTT; cdr3_aa: CASSYRGQEPQHF
cdr3_length: 12; j_call: TRBJ2-1; d_call: .; clone_size: .; v_call: TRBV6-5; cdr3_nt: TGTGCCAGCCGAAACAGGGTTAGTGAGCAGTTCTTC; cdr3_aa: CASRNRVSEQFF
cdr3_length: 14; j_call: TRBJ2-2; d_call: .; clone_size: .; v_call: TRBV19; cdr3_nt: TGTGCCAGTAACTACGGACAGAACACCGGGGAGCTGTTTTTT; cdr3_aa: CASNYGQNTGELFF
cdr3_length: 15; j_call: TRBJ1-1; d_call: .; clone_size: .; v_call: TRBV18; cdr3_nt: TGTGCCAGCTCACCACCCCAGGGGATAAACACTGAAGCTTTCTTT; cdr3_aa: CASSPPQGINTEAFF
cdr3_length: 14; j_call: TRBJ1-1; d_call: .; clone_size: few; v_call: TRBV15; cdr3_nt: TGTGCCACCAGTGCAAGGAGGTTGAACACTGAAGCTTTCTTT; cdr3_aa: CATSARRLNTEAFF
cdr3_length: 17; j_call: TRBJ2-5; d_call: TRBD2; clone_size: .; v_call: TRBV9; cdr3_nt: TGTGCCAGCAGCGTTGGGGCCACTAGCGGGATTTTAGAGACCCAGTACTTC; cdr3_aa: CASSVGATSGILETQYF
cdr3_length: 17; j_call: TRBJ2-3; d_call: .; clone_size: .; v_call: TRBV5-1; cdr3_nt: TGCGCCAGCAGCTCCACCGTTGGGACGGGAAGGGGGGATACGCAGTATTTT; cdr3_aa: CASSSTVGTGRGDTQYF
cdr3_length: 14; j_call: TRBJ1-2; d_call: TRBD1; clone_size: once; v_call: TRBV5-4; cdr3_nt: TGTGCCAGCAGTTATCGGACAGGGGGATATGGCTACACCTTC; cdr3_aa: CASSYRTGGYGYTF
cdr3_length: 19; j_call: TRBJ2-1; d_call: .; clone_size: .; v_call: TRBV5-6; cdr3_nt: TGTGCCAGCAGCCTCAACCGAGGGGGGGAGTTTTTAGTGTACAATGAGCAGTTCTTC; cdr3_aa: CASSLNRGGEFLVYNEQFF
cdr3_length: 14; j_call: TRBJ2-5; d_call: .; clone_size: .; v_call: TRBV7-9; cdr3_nt: TGTGCCAGCAGCCCGGTCACGTACCAAGAGACCCAGTACTTC; cdr3_aa: CASSPVTYQETQYF
cdr3_length: 12; j_call: TRBJ1-2; d_call: .; clone_size: .; v_call: TRBV7-2; cdr3_nt: TGTGCCAGCAGGGGTGGTGACTCGGGCTACACCTTC; cdr3_aa: CASRGGDSGYTF
cdr3_length: 13; j_call: TRBJ1-5; d_call: .; clone_size: .; v_call: TRBV30; cdr3_nt: TGTGCCTGGAATGGCAGGGAGGGTCAGCCCCAGCATTTT; cdr3_aa: CAWNGREGQPQHF
cdr3_length: 13; j_call: TRBJ2-7; d_call: TRBD1; clone_size: .; v_call: TRBV11-3; cdr3_nt: TGTGCCAGCAGCTCCGGGACAGCCTACGAGCAGTACTTC; cdr3_aa: CASSSGTAYEQYF
cdr3_length: 15; j_call: TRBJ2-3; d_call: TRBD1; clone_size: .; v_call: TRBV5-1; cdr3_nt: TGCGCCAGCAGTGGACAGGGTATGAAGACAGATACGCAGTATTTT; cdr3_aa: CASSGQGMKTDTQYF
cdr3_length: 14; j_call: TRBJ2-7; d_call: TRBD1; clone_size: .; v_call: TRBV10-3; cdr3_nt: TGTGCCATCAGGAGTCGGGACAGGTCCTACGAGCAGTACTTC; cdr3_aa: CAIRSRDRSYEQYF
cdr3_length: 13; j_call: TRBJ1-1; d_call: .; clone_size: .; v_call: TRBV9; cdr3_nt: TGTGCCAGCAGCGTAGTGGTGAACACTGAAGCTTTCTTT; cdr3_aa: CASSVVVNTEAFF
cdr3_length: 16; j_call: TRBJ2-1; d_call: .; clone_size: .; v_call: TRBV18; cdr3_nt: TGTGCCAGCCTCATCCTGGGGGGAAGCTCCTACAATGAGCAGTTCTTC; cdr3_aa: CASLILGGSSYNEQFF
cdr3_length: 17; j_call: TRBJ2-6; d_call: .; clone_size: .; v_call: TRBV7-2; cdr3_nt: TGTGCCAGCAGCTTAGACCCGAGAAGCTCTGGGGCCAACGTCCTGACTTTC; cdr3_aa: CASSLDPRSSGANVLTF
cdr3_length: 14; j_call: TRBJ1-6; d_call: .; clone_size: few; v_call: TRBV28; cdr3_nt: TGTGCCAGCAGTTTTACCGGATTTAATTCACCCCTCCACTTT; cdr3_aa: CASSFTGFNSPLHF
cdr3_length: 12; j_call: TRBJ2-1; d_call: .; clone_size: few; v_call: TRBV13; cdr3_nt: TGTGCCAGCAGCCTATCCTACAATGAGCAGTTCTTC; cdr3_aa: CASSLSYNEQFF
cdr3_length: 15; j_call: TRBJ2-5; d_call: TRBD1; clone_size: .; v_call: TRBV5-4; cdr3_nt: TGTGCCAGCAGCAAGGAACCCGGGACAGAAGAGACCCAGTACTTC; cdr3_aa: CASSKEPGTEETQYF
cdr3_length: 13; j_call: TRBJ1-2; d_call: .; clone_size: .; v_call: TRBV30; cdr3_nt: TGTGCCTGGAGTGGCAGGGTTTTGTATGGCTACACCTTC; cdr3_aa: CAWSGRVLYGYTF
cdr3_length: 13; j_call: TRBJ1-5; d_call: .; clone_size: .; v_call: TRBV6-4; cdr3_nt: TGTGCCAGCAGTGGGGAGCCGGATCAGCCCCAGCATTTT; cdr3_aa: CASSGEPDQPQHF
cdr3_length: 17; j_call: TRBJ2-3; d_call: TRBD2; clone_size: .; v_call: TRBV28; cdr3_nt: TGTGCCAGCAGTTTATTCCCCCTAGCGGGGGGACGAGATACGCAGTATTTT; cdr3_aa: CASSLFPLAGGRDTQYF
cdr3_length: 20; j_call: TRBJ2-7; d_call: TRBD2; clone_size: many; v_call: TRBV12-5; cdr3_nt: TGTGCTAGTGGTTTGGTACTCCCCATACTAGCGGGAGGGCCTCACCACGAGCAGTACTTC; cdr3_aa: CASGLVLPILAGGPHHEQYF
cdr3_length: 14; j_call: TRBJ2-5; d_call: TRBD1; clone_size: .; v_call: TRBV19; cdr3_nt: TGTGCCACCACGAACAGGGGGCGTGAGGAGACCCAGTACTTC; cdr3_aa: CATTNRGREETQYF
cdr3_length: 13; j_call: TRBJ2-1; d_call: TRBD2; clone_size: .; v_call: TRBV28; cdr3_nt: TGTGCCACCCGACTAGCGGGGGGCGATGAGCAGTTCTTC; cdr3_aa: CATRLAGGDEQFF